Listed here are 18 T cell receptor beta chains from one sample, sequenced in a study of HIV-infected patients and healthy controls. Whole blood was used without fractionation, so all unsorted peripheral T cells were included. Alpha and beta constant-region primers primed reverse transcription of about 500 ng RNA. Using multiplexing indices, alpha and beta chain libraries were generated apart by chain-specific third strand synthesis. TCRdb reprocessed the 5' RACE reads via MiXCR and lists one record per CDR3 protein. Of roughly 18,000 distinct CDR3 sequences listed, 9.5% to 13% are singletons. Sequenced: blood. The receptors here all came from an adult in good health.

Ten or more counts support this clonotype. The rearrangement joins TRBV18 to TRBJ1-1; D is perhaps TRBD1 (5 bases). Per the germline V gene, CDR1 is KGHSH and CDR2 is LQKENI. The CDR3 is 15 amino acids. The ends were cut back, 3 bases at V and 3 bases at J, with 14 bases in the middle. The CDR3 DNA sequence: TGTGCCAGCTCACCGCGACAGAGTCGGGACACTGAAGCTTTCTTT. As protein: CASSPRQSRDTEAFF. Variable domain in full (rest from reference TRBV18 and TRBJ1-1): NAGVMQNPRHLVRRRGQEARLRCSPMKGHSHVYWYRQLPEEGLKFMVYLQKENIIDESGMPKERFSAEFPKEGPSILRIQQVVRGDSAAYFCASSPRQSRDTEAFFGQGTRLTVV.

This clonotype came up many times. The chain links TRBV12-3 or TRBV12-4 to TRBJ2-1; 11 bases line up with TRBD2. The CDR3 contains 15 residues. The J segment lost 7 bases and the V segment lost 7 bases, leaving 9 bases of the junction unmatched. The CDR3 DNA reads TGTGCCAGCATCCTTAGCGGGAGGGACAGGAATGAGCAGTTCTTC. It yields the protein CASILSGRDRNEQFF.

Relative to its sample, this clonotype is medium-sized (0.01 to 0.1%). V usage is TRBV14 and J usage is TRBJ2-1; 10 nucleotides match TRBD2. The V gene's germline CDR1 is SGHDN and CDR2 FVKESK. The CDR3 is made up of 19 amino acids. The ends lost 0 bases at V and 6 bases at J; junction bases unmatched: 14. The CDR3 bases are TGTGCCAGCAGCCAAGACCCTTTTTCTAGCGGGAGCGTCATCAATGAGCAGTTCTTC. It encodes CASSQDPFSSGSVINEQFF.

This clonotype rates as medium-sized (0.01 to 0.1%). The chain carries TRBV10-3 and TRBJ2-7, with 8 bases fitting TRBD2. The CDR3 is made up of 15 amino acids. CDR1 is ENHRY, CDR2 SYGVKD, per germline. With V trimmed by 3 bases and J by 1 base, 5 bases remained unmatched. CDR3 residues: CAISDPTSVSYEQYF. The CDR3 DNA follows: TGTGCCATCAGTGACCCGACTAGCGTGTCCTACGAGCAGTACTTC.

Ten or more counts support this clonotype. The chain combines TRBV20-1 with TRBJ1-5; D remains unclear. There are 14 residues in the CDR3. Trimming stripped 0 bases from V and 1 base from J, with 7 bases between. The germline gives CDR1 DFQATT, CDR2 SNEGSKA (reference sequence). The chain's CDR3 is CSARDRGSNQPQHF. The CDR3 DNA reads TGCAGTGCTAGAGATCGTGGAAGCAATCAGCCCCAGCATTTT.

This clonotype was detected many times. The CDR3 nucleotides are TGTGCCAGCAGGCCAGCGGGTTACAATGAGCAGTTCTTC. Amino acid sequence: CASRPAGYNEQFF. This chain connects TRBV27 to TRBJ2-1, with a weak D call TRBD2 (6 bases). The germline V and J ends were trimmed by 6 bases and 4 bases, with 10 bases remaining between them. The V gene's germline CDR1 is MNHEY and CDR2 SMNVEV (reference sequence). The CDR3 sequence is 13 residues long.

Many counts were recorded for this clonotype. V is TRBV4-1 and J is TRBJ2-2; TRBD2 agrees at 14 bases. This CDR3 is built from 18 residues. V was pared by 1 base and J by 5 bases, with 6 bases of the junction left unmatched. From germline, CDR1 is MGHRA and CDR2 YSYEKL. The DNA for the CDR3 is TGCGCCAGCAGCCAAGGGGGACTAGCGGGAGTTGGGACCGGGGAGCTGTTTTTT. Amino acid sequence: CASSQGGLAGVGTGELFF.

In this sample, this clonotype turned up many times. This chain links TRBV29-1 with TRBJ2-1, with TRBD2 matching over 11 bases. This CDR3 is 15 amino acids long. Germline V CDR1 and CDR2: SQVTM, ANQGSEA. V was pared by 6 bases and J by 4 bases, with 8 bases of the junction left unmatched. In DNA form, the CDR3 reads TGCAGCGTCTCACCGGGACTAGCGGAGTACAATGAGCAGTTCTTC. It specifies CSVSPGLAEYNEQFF.

In its sample, this clonotype was seen many times. The chain employs TRBV12-3 or TRBV12-4 and TRBJ2-1; D gene ambiguous. The CDR3 consists of 14 residues. V lost 3 bases, J lost 2 bases, and 8 bases lay in between. The CDR3 reads CASSFRGTYNEQFF. The CDR3 DNA reads as TGTGCCAGCAGTTTTCGTGGCACCTACAATGAGCAGTTCTTC.

This clonotype was found many times. The chain couples TRBV3-1 to TRBJ2-3, with 10 nucleotides matching TRBD2. Germline trimming cut 4 bases from V and 2 bases from J; bases unmatched to any gene: 6. This CDR3 is 16 amino acids long. The germline gives CDR1 LGHDT, CDR2 YNNKEL (reference sequence). CDR3: CASSLLLAGNTDTQYF. The DNA for the CDR3 is TGTGCCAGCAGCCTTCTACTAGCGGGGAACACAGATACGCAGTATTTT.

By proportion, this clonotype is medium-sized. As DNA, the CDR3 is TGTGCCAGCAGCCAAACCACAGATACGCAGTATTTT. Protein sequence: CASSQTTDTQYF. The chain links TRBV3-1 to TRBJ2-3; D is unclear. The CDR3 spans 12 residues. V dropped 2 bases and J dropped 2 bases, with 2 bases sitting between them. Germline CDR1 reads LGHDT; CDR2 reads YNNKEL (reference sequence).

Judged by abundance, this clonotype is medium-sized. The V and J genes are TRBV29-1 and TRBJ1-5, with D uncertain. CDR3 length: 13 amino acids. CDR1 and CDR2 (germline): SQVTM, ANQGSEA. V was shortened by 8 bases and J by 0 bases, with 11 bases between the two germline ends. Written as DNA, the CDR3 is TGCAGCCCGGCAAGACATAGCAATCAGCCCCAGCATTTT. It translates to CSPARHSNQPQHF.

This clonotype was observed a few times. The gene calls are TRBV6-5 and TRBJ2-1; 11 bases map to TRBD2. V shed 5 bases and J 7 bases; nucleotides not matched to a gene: 10. The CDR3 consists of 16 residues. Germline values: CDR1 MNHEY, CDR2 SVGAGI. The chain's CDR3 is CASSTELAGDRNEQFF. The CDR3 nucleotides read TGTGCCAGCAGTACCGAACTAGCGGGAGATCGGAATGAGCAGTTCTTC.

This clonotype has a count of ten or more. This rearrangement joins TRBV9 to TRBJ2-3; 9 nucleotides agree with TRBD2. This CDR3 spans 17 amino acids. CDR1 SGDLS and CDR2 YYNGEE come from the germline V gene. The junction had 15 bases not matched to a gene; V was cut back by 4 bases and J by 6 bases. CDR3 residues: CASSPTASGMGGDTQYF. CDR3 bases: TGTGCCAGCAGCCCTACCGCTAGCGGGATGGGGGGGGATACGCAGTATTTT. Full variable domain (remainder filled in from reference TRBV9 and TRBJ2-3): DSGVTQTPKHLITATGQRVTLRCSPRSGDLSVYWYQQSLDQGLQFLIQYYNGEERAKGNILERFSAQQFPDLHSELNLSSLELGDSALYFCASSPTASGMGGDTQYFGPGTRLTVL.

This clonotype was recorded many times. The rearrangement joins TRBV27 to TRBJ2-7, with TRBD1 identical over 8 bases. V lost 6 bases to trimming and J lost 0 bases; unmatched junction nucleotides: 4. The CDR3 sequence is 14 residues long. Germline V gene sequence: CDR1 MNHEY, CDR2 SMNVEV (reference sequence). CDR3 coding DNA: TGTGCCAGCAGCGGACAGGGCCCCTCCTACGAGCAGTACTTC. Its protein is CASSGQGPSYEQYF.

This chain links TRBV18 with TRBJ2-1; the match to TRBD2 covers 11 bases. There are 18 residues in the CDR3. CDR1 and CDR2 (germline): KGHSH, LQKENI. The junction had 17 bases not matched to a gene; V was cut back by 5 bases and J by 8 bases. This CDR3 reads CASSSLGLADRDIDEQFF. CDR3 DNA: TGTGCCAGCTCATCACTGGGACTAGCGGACCGGGATATCGATGAGCAGTTCTTC.

This clonotype was detected ten times or more. CDR3 bases: TGTGCCAGTAGTATTACGAGGGGGCGCGATCAGCCCCAGCATTTT. Its translation: CASSITRGRDQPQHF. The genes are TRBV19 and TRBJ1-5; 7 bases agree with TRBD1. Germline values: CDR1 LNHDA, CDR2 SQIVND (reference sequence). The CDR3 has 15 residues. Unmatched junction bases numbered 7, after V lost 3 bases and J lost 5 bases.

In its sample, this clonotype is medium-sized. This chain links TRBV3-1 with TRBJ2-5, with 7 bases lining up with TRBD2. CDR3 length: 15 residues. The germline CDR1 and CDR2 sequences are LGHDT and YNNKEL (reference sequence). The V gene end was trimmed by 6 bases and the J gene end by 3 bases; junction bases not matched to a gene: 10. The CDR3 nucleotides read TGTGCCAGCAGGGCTTCGGGACTACAGAAAGAGACCCAGTACTTC. It specifies CASRASGLQKETQYF.